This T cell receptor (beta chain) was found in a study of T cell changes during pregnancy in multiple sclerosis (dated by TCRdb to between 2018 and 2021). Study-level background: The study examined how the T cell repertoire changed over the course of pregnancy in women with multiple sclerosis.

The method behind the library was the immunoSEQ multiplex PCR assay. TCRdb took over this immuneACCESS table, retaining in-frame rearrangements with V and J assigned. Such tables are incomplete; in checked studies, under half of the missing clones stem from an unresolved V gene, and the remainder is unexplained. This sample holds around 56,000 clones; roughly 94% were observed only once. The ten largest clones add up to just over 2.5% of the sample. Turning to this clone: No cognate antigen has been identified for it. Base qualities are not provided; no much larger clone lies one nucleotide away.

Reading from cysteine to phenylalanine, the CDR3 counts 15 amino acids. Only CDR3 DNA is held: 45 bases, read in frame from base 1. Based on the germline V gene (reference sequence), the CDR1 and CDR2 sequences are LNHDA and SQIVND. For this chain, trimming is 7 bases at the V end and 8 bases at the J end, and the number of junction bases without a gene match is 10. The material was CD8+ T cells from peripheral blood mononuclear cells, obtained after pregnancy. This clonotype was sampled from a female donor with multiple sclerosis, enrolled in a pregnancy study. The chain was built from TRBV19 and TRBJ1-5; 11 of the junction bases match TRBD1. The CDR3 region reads CASTPPPGQGEPQHF. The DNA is TGTGCCAGTACCCCACCCCCGGGACAGGGGGAGCCCCAGCATTTT.